These 19 T cell receptor beta chains originate from one sample sequenced in a study of T cell changes during pregnancy in multiple sclerosis. This table comes from immunoSEQ multiplex PCR, and its TCRdb copy is limited to in-frame clones, with some not included. Among 40,000 to 60,000 clones listed, approximately 95% were seen once. The source material was CD4+ T cells from peripheral blood mononuclear cells, sampled in the first trimester of pregnancy. The receptor source for this set is a female donor with multiple sclerosis, enrolled in a pregnancy study.

The rearrangement uses TRBV19 and TRBJ2-1; the match to TRBD2 covers 10 bases. The CDR3 spans 15 residues. The junction had 2 bases not matched to a gene; V was cut back by 4 bases and J by 2 bases. Germline values: CDR1 LNHDA, CDR2 SQIVND (reference sequence). The CDR3 DNA is TGTGCCAGTAGTAGGAGCGGGGGGGCCTACAATGAGCAGTTCTTC. Amino acids: CASSRSGGAYNEQFF.

The V gene is TRBV7-2, the J gene TRBJ2-1; the match to TRBD2 covers 9 bases. Losses at the gene ends were 5 bases for V and 9 bases for J; bases not matched to a gene: 11. The CDR3 runs 15 residues. Germline CDR1 SGHTA, CDR2 FQGNSA. CDR3 coding DNA: TGTGCCAGCAGCCCCGGGACTAGCTGGATCACTGAGCAGTTCTTC. It codes for CASSPGTSWITEQFF.

The J gene is TRBJ2-7, the V gene TRBV30; 7 nucleotides agree with TRBD2. The germline V gene has CDR1 GTSNPN and CDR2 SVGIG (reference sequence). J lost 12 bases, V lost 2 bases, and 16 bases had no gene match. The CDR3 extends over 14 amino acids. The CDR3 loop is CAWSIGAGPSGGYF. DNA of the CDR3: TGTGCCTGGAGTATTGGGGCAGGGCCCTCGGGGGGGTACTTC.

The rearrangement links TRBV19 to TRBJ1-5, with D possibly TRBD1 on 6 matching bases. From germline, CDR1 is LNHDA and CDR2 SQIVND (reference sequence). Trimming removed 9 bases at V and 5 bases at J, with 11 bases between. This CDR3 region has 12 residues. In DNA form, the CDR3 reads TGTGCCAGCGGACAGAAGGATCAGCCCCAGCATTTT. The encoded protein is CASGQKDQPQHF.

This chain joins TRBV5-4 and TRBJ1-1; D not certain. Germline-derived CDR1 and CDR2 are SGHNT and YYREEE (reference sequence). V lost 6 bases and J lost 1, with 7 bases in between. CDR3 length: 12 residues. The CDR3 is CASNNPNTEAFF. The DNA of the CDR3 is TGTGCCAGCAACAACCCGAACACTGAAGCTTTCTTT.

V is TRBV19 and J is TRBJ1-2; D possibly corresponds to TRBD1 (6 bases). The CDR3 has 13 residues. Germline V gene data show CDR1 as LNHDA and CDR2 as SQIVND (reference sequence). V shed 9 bases and J shed 10 bases, with 21 bases lying between them. The CDR3 sequence: CASRLTGSDDYTF. In DNA, the CDR3 is TGTGCCAGCAGACTTACAGGGTCGGACGACTACACCTTC.

The J gene is TRBJ1-2, the V gene TRBV6-1; D is possibly TRBD1 (5 bases). Germline assignment: CDR1 MNHNS and CDR2 SASEGT. CDR3 length equals 12 residues. V gave up 7 bases and J gave up 10 bases, with 16 bases separating them. This chain's CDR3 is CASMIGAPFYTF. The DNA for the CDR3 is TGTGCCAGCATGATAGGGGCCCCCTTCTACACCTTC.

The chain is built from TRBV4-1 and TRBJ1-1, with TRBD1 matching 10 bases. The V gene's germline CDR1 is MGHRA and CDR2 YSYEKL. The length of the CDR3 is 16 residues. V shed 2 bases, J shed 5 bases, and the junction held 8 bases outside the gene matches. CDR3 in amino acids: CASSQRDRGTGTEAFF. CDR3 DNA sequence: TGCGCCAGCAGCCAAAGGGACAGGGGAACGGGGACTGAAGCTTTCTTT.

The rearrangement uses TRBV7-8 and TRBJ2-1, with D uncertain. The CDR3 has 15 residues. CDR1 and CDR2 (germline): SGHVS, FQNEAQ. Trimming shortened V by 6 bases and J by 2 bases, and 14 bases separated the two germline ends. In nucleotides, the CDR3 is TGTGCCAGCAGTTCAGCTAGATCCACCTACAATGAGCAGTTCTTC. It yields the protein CASSSARSTYNEQFF.

The chain recombines TRBV6-6 with TRBJ2-1; 11 nucleotides match TRBD2. CDR3 length equals 16 residues. CDR1 MNHNY and CDR2 SVGAGI come from the germline V gene (reference sequence). Unmatched junction bases numbered 11, after V lost 6 bases and J lost 7 bases. CDR3 sequence reads: CASRTLLGLADNEQFF. CDR3 sequence (DNA): TGTGCCAGCAGGACCTTACTGGGACTAGCGGATAATGAGCAGTTCTTC.

The V and J genes are TRBV7-9 and TRBJ1-2, with D perhaps matching TRBD1 (5 bases). V gave up 2 bases and J gave up 11 bases, with 15 bases separating them. Germline V gene lookup returns CDR1 SEHNR and CDR2 FQNEAQ (reference sequence). The CDR3 has 13 residues. This CDR3 is CASSLTQGGDYTF. CDR3 sequence (DNA): TGTGCCAGCAGCTTAACGCAGGGTGGGGATTACACCTTC.

V gene TRBV19 combines with J gene TRBJ1-1; tentative D call: TRBD1 (5 bases). The CDR3 totals 14 residues. Trimming left V 2 bases short and J 4 bases short, with 11 bases between. CDR1 is LNHDA, CDR2 SQIVND, per germline (reference sequence). In nucleotides, the CDR3 is TGTGCCAGTAGTATAATTATGGGGGGCACTGAAGCTTTCTTT. It yields the protein CASSIIMGGTEAFF.

The J gene is TRBJ2-7, the V gene TRBV2; 9 bases match TRBD1. The germline V gene has CDR1 SNHLY and CDR2 FYNNEI. The CDR3 length is 14 residues. Trimming removed 5 bases from V and 6 bases from J; junction bases left unmatched: 8. CDR3 loop: CASSTGTGLSEQYF. The CDR3 DNA sequence: TGTGCCAGCAGTACCGGGACAGGGCTTTCCGAGCAGTACTTC. The full variable domain, rest sourced from reference TRBV2 and TRBJ2-7, is EPEVTQTPSHQVTQMGQEVILRCVPISNHLYFYWYRQILGQKVEFLVSFYNNEISEKSEIFDDQFSVERPDGSNFTLKIRSTKLEDSAMYFCASSTGTGLSEQYFGPGTRLTVT.

V usage is TRBV7-3 and J usage is TRBJ2-1; the match to TRBD2 covers 8 bases. Germline V gene data show CDR1 as SGHTA and CDR2 as FQGTGA. The CDR3 is 16 amino acids. Trimming cost V 4 bases and J 4 bases; bases outside gene matches: 9. The CDR3 nucleotides read TGTGCCAGCAGCTCTGGGGGGACTAGTGGATACAATGAGCAGTTCTTC. This translates into CASSSGGTSGYNEQFF.

This clone was seen just once. The chain recombines TRBV9 with TRBJ2-2; tentative D call: TRBD1 (6 bases). Trimming removed 0 bases from V and 0 bases from J, with 12 bases in between. The CDR3 length is 17 residues. The germline V gene has CDR1 SGDLS and CDR2 YYNGEE. In DNA, the CDR3 is TGTGCCAGCAGCGTAGGGGTAGGGGGTGCGAACACCGGGGAGCTGTTTTTT. It translates to CASSVGVGGANTGELFF. Full variable domain (missing parts from reference TRBV9 and TRBJ2-2): DSGVTQTPKHLITATGQRVTLRCSPRSGDLSVYWYQQSLDQGLQFLIQYYNGEERAKGNILERFSAQQFPDLHSELNLSSLELGDSALYFCASSVGVGGANTGELFFGEGSRLTVL.

The chain is built from TRBV19 and TRBJ2-5; the match to TRBD1 covers 7 bases. V trimming: 2 bases; J trimming: 6 bases; junction bases outside the gene matches: 3. CDR3 length equals 13 residues. Germline V gene lookup returns CDR1 LNHDA and CDR2 SQIVND (reference sequence). CDR3 sequence (DNA): TGTGCCAGTAGTATACCAGGGGGAAAGACCCAGTACTTC. Its protein product is CASSIPGGKTQYF.

The rearrangement links TRBV6-5 to TRBJ1-1, with D possibly matching TRBD1 (5 bases). Per germline, CDR1 MNHEY and CDR2 SVGAGI. CDR3 length: 14 amino acids. The V end lost 7 bases, the J end lost 5 bases, and 17 bases lay between the germline ends. The CDR3 bases are TGTGCCAGCAATCTCGCGGCAGGGAGGACTGAAGCTTTCTTT. As protein: CASNLAAGRTEAFF.

The rearrangement joins TRBV4-1 to TRBJ2-5, with D maybe TRBD2 (6 bases). Germline V gene data show CDR1 as MGHRA and CDR2 as YSYEKL. The CDR3 length is 14 residues. Deletions cut 4 bases from V and 5 bases from J, with 14 bases between. CDR3 DNA: TGCGCCAGCAGCCCGCCGGCGGGGCAGGAGACCCAGTACTTC. This sequence encodes CASSPPAGQETQYF.

In its sample, this clone was seen a few times. J is TRBJ1-5 and V is TRBV19; TRBD1 matches at 9 bases. Trimming cost V 7 bases and J 4 bases; bases outside gene matches: 8. CDR3 length: 15 residues. Germline V gene sequence: CDR1 LNHDA, CDR2 SQIVND (reference sequence). CDR3 residues: CASIPPGQGNQPQHF. For the CDR3, the DNA is TGTGCCAGTATCCCTCCGGGACAGGGAAATCAGCCCCAGCATTTT.